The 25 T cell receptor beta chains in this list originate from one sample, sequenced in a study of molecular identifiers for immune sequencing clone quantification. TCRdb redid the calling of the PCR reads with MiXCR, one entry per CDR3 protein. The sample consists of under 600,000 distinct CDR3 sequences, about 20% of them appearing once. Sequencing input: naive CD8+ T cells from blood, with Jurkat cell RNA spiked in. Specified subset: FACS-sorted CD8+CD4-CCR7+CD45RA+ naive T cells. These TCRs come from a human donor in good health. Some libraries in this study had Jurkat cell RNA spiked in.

CDR3 coding DNA: TGTGCCAGCAGTTTATGGGGCGGGGGGGCCATAGATACGCAGTATTTT. Translated, it gives CASSLWGGGAIDTQYF. The genes are TRBV12-3 or TRBV12-4 and TRBJ2-3; 9 bases are shared with TRBD2. The CDR3 runs to 16 residues. The trim removed 2 bases at V and 5 bases at J, leaving 8 bases unmatched.

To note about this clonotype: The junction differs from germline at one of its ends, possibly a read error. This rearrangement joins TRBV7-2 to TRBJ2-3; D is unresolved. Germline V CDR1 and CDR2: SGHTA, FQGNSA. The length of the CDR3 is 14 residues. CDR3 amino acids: CASSFGLFTDTQYF. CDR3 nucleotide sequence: TGTGCTAGCAGCTTTGGCCTATTCACAGATACGCAGTATTTT.

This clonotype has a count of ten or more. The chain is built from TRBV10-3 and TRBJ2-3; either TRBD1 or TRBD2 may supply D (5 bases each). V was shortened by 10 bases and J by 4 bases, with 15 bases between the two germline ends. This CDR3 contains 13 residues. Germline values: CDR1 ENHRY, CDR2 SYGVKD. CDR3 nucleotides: TGTGCCACCAACAGCTTGGGGGCAGATACGCAGTATTTT. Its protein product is CATNSLGADTQYF.

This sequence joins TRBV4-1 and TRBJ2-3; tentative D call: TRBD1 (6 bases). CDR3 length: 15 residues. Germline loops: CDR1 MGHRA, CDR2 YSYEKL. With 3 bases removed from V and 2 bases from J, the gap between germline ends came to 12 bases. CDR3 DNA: TGCGCCAGCAGCCAGGGGGCCCCGGCCACAGATACGCAGTATTTT. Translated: CASSQGAPATDTQYF.

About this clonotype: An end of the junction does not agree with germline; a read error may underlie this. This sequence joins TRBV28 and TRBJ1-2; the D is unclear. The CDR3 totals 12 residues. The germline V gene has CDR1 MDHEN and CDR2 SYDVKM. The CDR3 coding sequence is TGTGCCAGCAGTCTTCGGGGAGTAGGCTACGCCTTC. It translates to CASSLRGVGYAF.

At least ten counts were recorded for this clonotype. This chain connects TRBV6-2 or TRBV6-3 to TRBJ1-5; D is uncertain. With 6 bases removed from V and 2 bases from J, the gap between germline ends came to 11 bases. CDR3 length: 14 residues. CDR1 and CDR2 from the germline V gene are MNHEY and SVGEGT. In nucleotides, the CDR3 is TGTGCCAGCAGGCCGGGCATGGGCAATCAGCCCCAGCATTTT. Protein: CASRPGMGNQPQHF.

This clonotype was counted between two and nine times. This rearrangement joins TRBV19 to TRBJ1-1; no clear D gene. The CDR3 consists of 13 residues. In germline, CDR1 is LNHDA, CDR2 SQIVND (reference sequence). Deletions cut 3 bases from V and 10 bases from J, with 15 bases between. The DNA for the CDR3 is TGTGCCAGTAGTATTGTGTTATCGAGAGGAGCTTTCTTT. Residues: CASSIVLSRGAFF.

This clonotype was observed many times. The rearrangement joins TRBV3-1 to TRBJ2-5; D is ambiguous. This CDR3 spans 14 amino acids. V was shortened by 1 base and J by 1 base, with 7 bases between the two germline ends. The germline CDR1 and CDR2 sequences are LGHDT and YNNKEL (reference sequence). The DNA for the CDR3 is TGTGCCAGCAGCCAAGTTAACAGCCAAGAGACCCAGTACTTC. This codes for CASSQVNSQETQYF.

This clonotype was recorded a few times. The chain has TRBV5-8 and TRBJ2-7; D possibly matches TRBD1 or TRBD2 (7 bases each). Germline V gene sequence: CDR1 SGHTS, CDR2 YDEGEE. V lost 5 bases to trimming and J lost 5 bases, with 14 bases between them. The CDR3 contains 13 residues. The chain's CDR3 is CASSPGGGDEQYF. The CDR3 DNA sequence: TGTGCCAGCAGTCCAGGGGGGGGAGACGAGCAGTACTTC.

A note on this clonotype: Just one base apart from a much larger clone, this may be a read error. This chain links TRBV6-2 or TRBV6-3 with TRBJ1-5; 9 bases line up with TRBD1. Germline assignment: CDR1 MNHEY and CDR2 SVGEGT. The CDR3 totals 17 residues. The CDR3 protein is CASSYSLGQGRDQPRHF. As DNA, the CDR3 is TGTGCCAGCAGTTACTCCTTAGGACAGGGGAGGGATCAGCCCCGGCATTTT.

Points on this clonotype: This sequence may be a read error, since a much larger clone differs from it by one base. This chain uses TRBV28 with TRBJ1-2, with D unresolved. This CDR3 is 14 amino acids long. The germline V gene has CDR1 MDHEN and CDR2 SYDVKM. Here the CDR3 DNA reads TGTGCCGGCAGTTTAAACATCGCCTTAAATGGCTACACCTTC. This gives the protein CAGSLNIALNGYTF.

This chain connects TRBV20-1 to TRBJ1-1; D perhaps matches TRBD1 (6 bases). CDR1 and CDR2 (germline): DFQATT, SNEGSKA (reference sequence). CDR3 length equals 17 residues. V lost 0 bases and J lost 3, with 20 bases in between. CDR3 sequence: CSARDLPPGGAYTEAFF. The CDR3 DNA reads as TGCAGTGCTAGAGATCTCCCCCCTGGGGGCGCGTACACTGAAGCTTTCTTT.

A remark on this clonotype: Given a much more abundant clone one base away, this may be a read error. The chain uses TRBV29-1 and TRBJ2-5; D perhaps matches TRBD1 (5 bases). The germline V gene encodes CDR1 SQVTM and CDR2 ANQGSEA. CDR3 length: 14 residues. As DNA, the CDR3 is TGCAGCGTTCCGACAGACTGGGGCCAAGAGACCCAGTGCTTC. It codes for CSVPTDWGQETQCF.

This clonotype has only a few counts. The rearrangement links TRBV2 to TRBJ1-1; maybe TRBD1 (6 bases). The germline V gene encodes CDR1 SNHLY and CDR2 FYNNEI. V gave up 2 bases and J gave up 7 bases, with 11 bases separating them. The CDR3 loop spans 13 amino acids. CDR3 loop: CASSESGASEAFF. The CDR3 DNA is TGTGCCAGCAGTGAATCGGGGGCTAGTGAAGCTTTCTTT.

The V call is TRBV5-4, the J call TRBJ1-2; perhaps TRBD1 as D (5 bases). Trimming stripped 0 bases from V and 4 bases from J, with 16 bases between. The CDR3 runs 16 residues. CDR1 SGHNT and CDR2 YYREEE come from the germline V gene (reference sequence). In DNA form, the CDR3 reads TGTGCCAGCAGCTTGGGTCCGGCAGGGAGTTCCTATGGCTACACCTTC. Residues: CASSLGPAGSSYGYTF.

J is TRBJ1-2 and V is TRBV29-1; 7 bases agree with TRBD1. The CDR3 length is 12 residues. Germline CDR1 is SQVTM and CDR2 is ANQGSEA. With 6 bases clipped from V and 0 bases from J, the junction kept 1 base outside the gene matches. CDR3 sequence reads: CSVGQANYGYTF. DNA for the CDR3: TGCAGCGTCGGACAGGCTAACTATGGCTACACCTTC. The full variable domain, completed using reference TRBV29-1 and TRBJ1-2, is SAVISQKPSRDICQRGTSLTIQCQVDSQVTMMFWYRQQPGQSLTLIATANQGSEATYESGFVIDKFPISRPNLTFSTLTVSNMSPEDSSIYLCSVGQANYGYTFGSGTRLTVV.

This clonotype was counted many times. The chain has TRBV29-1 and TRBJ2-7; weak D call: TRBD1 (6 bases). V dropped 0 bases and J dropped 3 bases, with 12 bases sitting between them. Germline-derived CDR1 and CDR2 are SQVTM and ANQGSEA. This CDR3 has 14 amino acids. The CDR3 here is CSVEEPGVGYEQYF. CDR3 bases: TGCAGCGTTGAAGAACCAGGGGTGGGCTACGAGCAGTACTTC.

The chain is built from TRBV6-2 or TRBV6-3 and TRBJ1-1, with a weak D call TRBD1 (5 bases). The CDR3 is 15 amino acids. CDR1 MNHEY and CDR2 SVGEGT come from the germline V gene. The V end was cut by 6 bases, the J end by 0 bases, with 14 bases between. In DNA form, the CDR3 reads TGTGCCAGCAGCAAGACAGCTACCATGAACACTGAAGCTTTCTTT. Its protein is CASSKTATMNTEAFF.

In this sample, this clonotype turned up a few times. The CDR3 DNA follows: TGTGCTAGTGGTTTGGTCGTAGGCCCGGGTGACAGGGGTGAGGCAAGATTCAATTCACCCCTCCACTTT. Its protein is CASGLVVGPGDRGEARFNSPLHF. The chain couples TRBV12-5 to TRBJ1-6; 8 bases match TRBD1. The germline CDR1 and CDR2 sequences are LGHNT and FRNRAP. The J segment lost 7 bases and the V segment lost 0 bases, leaving 26 bases of the junction unmatched. The CDR3 covers 23 residues.

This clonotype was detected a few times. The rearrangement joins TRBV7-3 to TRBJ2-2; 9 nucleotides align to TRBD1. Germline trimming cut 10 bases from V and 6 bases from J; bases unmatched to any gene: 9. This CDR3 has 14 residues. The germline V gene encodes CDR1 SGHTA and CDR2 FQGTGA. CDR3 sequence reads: CAIPGDRAPGELFF. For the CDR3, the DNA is TGTGCCATCCCGGGGGACAGGGCCCCCGGGGAGCTGTTTTTT. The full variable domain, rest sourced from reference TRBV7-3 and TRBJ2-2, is GAGVSQTPSNKVTEKGKYVELRCDPISGHTALYWYRQSLGQGPEFLIYFQGTGAADDSGLPNDRFFAVRPEGSVSTLKIQRTERGDSAVYLCAIPGDRAPGELFFGEGSRLTVL.

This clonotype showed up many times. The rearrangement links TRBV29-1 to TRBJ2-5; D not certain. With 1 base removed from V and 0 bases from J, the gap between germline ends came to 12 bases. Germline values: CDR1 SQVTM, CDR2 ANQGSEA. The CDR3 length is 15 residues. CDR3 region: CSVEVANSYQETQYF. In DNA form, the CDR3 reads TGCAGCGTTGAAGTGGCGAATTCCTACCAAGAGACCCAGTACTTC.

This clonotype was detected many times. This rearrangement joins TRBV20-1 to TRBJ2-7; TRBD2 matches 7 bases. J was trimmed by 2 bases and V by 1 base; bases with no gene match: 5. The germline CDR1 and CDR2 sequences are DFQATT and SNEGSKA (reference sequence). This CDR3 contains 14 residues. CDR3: CSARGSGRAYEQYF. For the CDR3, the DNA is TGCAGTGCTAGAGGGTCTGGGAGGGCCTACGAGCAGTACTTC.

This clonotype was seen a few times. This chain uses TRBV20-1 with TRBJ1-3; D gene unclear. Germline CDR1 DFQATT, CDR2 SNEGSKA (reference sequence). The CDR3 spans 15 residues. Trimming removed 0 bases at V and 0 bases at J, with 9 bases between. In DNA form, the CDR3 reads TGCAGTGCTAGAGATGACCACTACTCTGGAAACACCATATATTTT. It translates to CSARDDHYSGNTIYF.

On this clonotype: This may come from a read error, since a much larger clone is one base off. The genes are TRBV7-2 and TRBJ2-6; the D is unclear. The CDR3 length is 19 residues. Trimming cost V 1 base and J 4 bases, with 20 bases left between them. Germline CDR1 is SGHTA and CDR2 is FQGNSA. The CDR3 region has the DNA TGTGCCAGCAGCTTAGAAGATTGGGTTGTGGTTAGAGGGGCCAACGTCCTGACTTTC. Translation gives CASSLEDWVVVRGANVLTF.

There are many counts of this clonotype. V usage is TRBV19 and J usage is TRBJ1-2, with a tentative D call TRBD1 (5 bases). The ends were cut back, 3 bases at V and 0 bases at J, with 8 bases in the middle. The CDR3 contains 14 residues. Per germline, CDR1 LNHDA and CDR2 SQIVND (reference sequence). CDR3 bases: TGTGCCAGTAGTATTCAGGGAGCTAACTATGGCTACACCTTC. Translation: CASSIQGANYGYTF. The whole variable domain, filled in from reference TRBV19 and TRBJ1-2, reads DGGITQSPKYLFRKEGQNVTLSCEQNLNHDAMYWYRQDPGQGLRLIYYSQIVNDFQKGDIAEGYSVSREKKESFPLTVTSAQKNPTAFYLCASSIQGANYGYTFGSGTRLTVV.